What follows are 15 T cell receptor beta chains derived from one specimen sequenced in a study of blood T cell repertoires in COVID-19. This table comes from immunoSEQ multiplex PCR, and its TCRdb copy is limited to in-frame clones, with some not included. The data show some 420,000 clones, roughly nine tenths seen once. The sample comprised PBMCs or T cells enriched from blood (not recorded which). The receptors were sampled from a man aged 25-45 years who had recovered from COVID-19.

The CDR3 here is CAWQMNRGGRQETQYF. The CDR3 DNA sequence: TGTGCCTGGCAGATGAATCGGGGAGGGAGGCAAGAGACCCAGTACTTC. The J gene is TRBJ2-5, the V gene TRBV30, with 7 bases matching TRBD2. CDR3 length: 16 residues. Germline-derived CDR1 and CDR2 are GTSNPN and SVGIG (reference sequence). The trim removed 5 bases at V and 2 bases at J, leaving 14 bases unmatched.

The V gene is TRBV3-1 (or the pseudogene TRBV3-2), the J gene TRBJ1-6, with 10 bases fitting TRBD1. The V segment lost 3 bases and the J segment 9 bases; nucleotides outside the gene matches: 5. CDR3 length: 15 residues. Germline V gene lookup returns CDR1 LGHDT and CDR2 YNNKEL (reference sequence). DNA of the CDR3: TGTGCCAGCAGCCAGAACCGGGACAGGGGTTCACCCCTCCACTTT. Its protein product is CASSQNRDRGSPLHF.

The chain recombines TRBV24-1 with TRBJ2-3, with D possibly TRBD1 on 5 matching bases. This CDR3 has 16 residues. Germline CDR1 KGHDR, CDR2 SFDVKD. V lost 2 bases to trimming and J lost 2 bases, with 13 bases between them. CDR3 loop: CATSDSRGSVTDTQYF. Written as DNA, the CDR3 is TGTGCCACCAGTGATTCAAGGGGCTCGGTCACAGATACGCAGTATTTT.

The CDR3 DNA follows: TGTGCCAGCAGGCGCAGGGTTTCAAACACTGAAGCTTTCTTT. Translating it yields CASRRRVSNTEAFF. The rearrangement links TRBV6-6 to TRBJ1-1, with D tentatively TRBD1 (5 bases). Deletions cut 6 bases from V and 2 bases from J, with 13 bases between. The CDR3 contains 14 residues. Germline CDR1 and CDR2: MNHNY and SVGAGI (reference sequence).

This clone was seen only once. This chain connects TRBV2 to TRBJ1-6, with 9 bases that match TRBD1. Trimming removed 7 bases from V and 9 bases from J; junction bases left unmatched: 4. In germline, CDR1 is SNHLY, CDR2 FYNNEI. This CDR3 spans 13 amino acids. The CDR3: CASKGTGTSPLHF. Here the CDR3 DNA reads TGTGCCAGCAAAGGGACAGGGACTTCACCCCTCCACTTT.

The chain is built from TRBV19 and TRBJ2-7; 9 bases line up with TRBD2. CDR3 length: 13 residues. V shed 9 bases, J shed 8 bases, and the junction held 11 bases outside the gene matches. CDR1 and CDR2 from the germline V gene are LNHDA and SQIVND (reference sequence). CDR3 nucleotide sequence: TGTGCCAGCGCCAAGACTAGCGGTTTTAAGCAGTACTTC. Amino acids: CASAKTSGFKQYF.

This clone has a single count. The genes are TRBV25-1 and TRBJ2-7, with 11 bases lining up with TRBD1. After removal of 8 bases from V and 6 bases from J, the junction contained 3 bases not matched to a gene. CDR3 length equals 12 residues. Germline CDR1 and CDR2: MGHDK and SYGVNS. The CDR3 sequence is CASGQGALEQYF. The CDR3 nucleotides are TGTGCCAGCGGACAGGGGGCCCTCGAGCAGTACTTC.

J is TRBJ1-2 and V is TRBV3-1 (or the pseudogene TRBV3-2); D possibly corresponds to TRBD1 (5 bases). V gave up 8 bases and J gave up 2 bases, with 12 bases separating them. Germline lookup yields CDR1 LGHDT and CDR2 YNNKEL (reference sequence). The CDR3 consists of 13 residues. The CDR3 is CASSWTRNYGYTF. Here the CDR3 DNA reads TGTGCCAGCTCTTGGACACGAAACTATGGCTACACCTTC.

The CDR3, as DNA: TGTGCCAGCAGCGGGACAGAGAGCTATGGCTACACCTTC. Protein product: CASSGTESYGYTF. The genes are TRBV6-5 and TRBJ1-2; TRBD1 aligns across 7 bases. J gave up 4 bases and V 6 bases, and 5 bases lay outside the gene matches. Germline V gene data show CDR1 as MNHEY and CDR2 as SVGAGI. The CDR3 is 13 residues long.

This clone was seen just once. This sequence joins TRBV18 and TRBJ1-1, with D possibly being TRBD1 (6 bases). From germline, CDR1 is KGHSH and CDR2 LQKENI. V was shortened by 6 bases and J by 1 base, with 9 bases between the two germline ends. The CDR3 is made up of 13 amino acids. DNA for the CDR3: TGTGCCAGCTCCCGGACAGAGAACACTGAAGCTTTCTTT. Protein sequence: CASSRTENTEAFF.

The rearrangement links TRBV4-1 to TRBJ1-4; 8 positions agree with TRBD1. Unmatched junction bases numbered 9, after V lost 4 bases and J lost 8 bases. This CDR3 region has 15 residues. Germline values: CDR1 MGHRA, CDR2 YSYEKL. DNA for the CDR3: TGCGCCAGCAGCCCCCCGGGACAGGCTCGGGAAAAACTGTTTTTT. It specifies CASSPPGQAREKLFF.

V usage is TRBV18 and J usage is TRBJ2-3, with 9 bases fitting TRBD2. The germline CDR1 and CDR2 sequences are KGHSH and LQKENI. V was clipped by 3 bases and J by 3 bases; unmatched bases: 7. There are 16 residues in the CDR3. CDR3 amino acids: CASSPVAGGYTDTQYF. In DNA, the CDR3 is TGTGCCAGCTCACCCGTCGCGGGAGGGTATACAGATACGCAGTATTTT.

V usage is TRBV5-3 and J usage is TRBJ2-7; no clear D gene. TRBV5-3 is marked as an open reading frame, function uncertain. This CDR3 has 8 amino acids. The CDR3 loop is CVRSLVPV. The CDR3 DNA sequence: TGTGTCAGAAGCTTGGTCCCAGTC.

The chain combines TRBV18 with TRBJ1-3, with TRBD1 matching over 8 bases. Losses at the gene ends were 8 bases for V and 1 base for J; bases not matched to a gene: 7. There are 15 residues in the CDR3. The germline V gene has CDR1 KGHSH and CDR2 LQKENI. The CDR3 loop reads CASTADRESGNTIYF. The CDR3 nucleotides read TGTGCCAGCACCGCGGACAGGGAATCTGGAAACACCATATATTTT.

The rearrangement links TRBV7-9 to TRBJ1-6; the match to TRBD1 covers 8 bases. This CDR3 is built from 16 residues. From germline, CDR1 is SEHNR and CDR2 FQNEAQ (reference sequence). J was trimmed by 7 bases and V by 0 bases; bases with no gene match: 5. The CDR3 sequence: CASSLAETGENSPLHF. As DNA, the CDR3 is TGTGCCAGCAGCTTAGCAGAGACAGGGGAGAATTCACCCCTCCACTTT.